This passage covers 11 T cell receptor beta chains from one sample sequenced in a study of T-cell reconstitution after alpha-beta-depleted transplantation in children. Unique molecular identifiers tagged the TCRbeta library. One entry per CDR3 protein, called by TCRdb with MiXCR from the PCR reads. This table holds around 580,000 distinct CDR3 sequences, over 20% found once. Here the sequenced sample was PBMCs, taken before TCRalphabeta/CD19-depleted stem cell transplant. These receptors came from a boy in the first two years of life with Wiskott-Aldrich syndrome, due to receive a stem cell transplant.

This clonotype has only a few counts. This chain joins TRBV27 and TRBJ2-7, with D uncertain. Germline V gives CDR1 MNHEY, CDR2 SMNVEV (reference sequence). V was cut by 5 bases and J by 3 bases, with 8 bases left in between. The CDR3 spans 12 residues. CDR3 region: CASSPGLYEQYF. CDR3 bases: TGTGCCAGCAGTCCCGGGCTCTACGAGCAGTACTTC.

This clonotype showed up many times. This chain uses TRBV20-1 with TRBJ2-1; possibly TRBD2 for D (5 bases). Germline CDR1 is DFQATT and CDR2 is SNEGSKA (reference sequence). CDR3 size: 11 residues. V shed 3 bases and J shed 7 bases, with 7 bases lying between them. The CDR3 loop is CSASGGNEQFF. For the CDR3, the DNA is TGCAGTGCTAGCGGCGGGAATGAGCAGTTCTTC.

This clonotype came up a few times. As DNA, the CDR3 is TGCGCCAGCAGCTGGGGGGCCGGAGTCACTGAAGCTTTCTTT. This codes for CASSWGAGVTEAFF. This chain connects TRBV5-1 to TRBJ1-1, with D maybe TRBD1 (6 bases). The CDR3 runs to 14 residues. Germline V CDR1 and CDR2: SGHRS, YFSETQ. V was clipped by 3 bases and J by 4 bases, with 13 bases between them. Complete variable domain (other parts from reference TRBV5-1 and TRBJ1-1): KAGVTQTPRYLIKTRGQQVTLSCSPISGHRSVSWYQQTPGQGLQFLFEYFSETQRNKGNFPGRFSGRQFSNSRSEMNVSTLELGDSALYLCASSWGAGVTEAFFGQGTRLTVV.

This sequence joins TRBV5-1 and TRBJ2-7; the D gene is possibly TRBD2 (9 bases). Germline loops: CDR1 SGHRS, CDR2 YFSETQ. V dropped 1 base and J dropped 4 bases, with 27 bases sitting between them. CDR3 length: 19 amino acids. Here the CDR3 reads CASSLQGAAIAGESYEQYF. The CDR3 region has the DNA TGCGCCAGCAGCTTGCAGGGGGCTGCGATAGCGGGAGAGTCTTACGAGCAGTACTTC.

The chain combines TRBV10-3 with TRBJ2-3, with 7 bases identical to TRBD1. The V gene end was trimmed by 6 bases and the J gene end by 2 bases; junction bases not matched to a gene: 11. The V gene's germline CDR1 is ENHRY and CDR2 SYGVKD. The CDR3 extends over 16 amino acids. The CDR3 nucleotides read TGTGCCATCAGCAAACCGGGACAGATATTCACAGATACGCAGTATTTT. Its translation: CAISKPGQIFTDTQYF.

This chain links TRBV6-9 with TRBJ2-7; D unresolved. Per germline, CDR1 MNHGY and CDR2 SVAAGI. This CDR3 region has 11 residues. With 9 bases removed from V and 2 bases from J, the gap between germline ends came to 8 bases. The CDR3 is CARTWTYEQYF. The CDR3 region has the DNA TGTGCCAGGACATGGACCTACGAGCAGTACTTC.

This clonotype was seen more than once but under ten times. The chain has TRBV5-1 and TRBJ2-1; no firm D call. V shed 0 bases and J shed 0 bases, with 7 bases lying between them. CDR1 SGHRS and CDR2 YFSETQ come from the germline V gene. The CDR3 totals 15 residues. Written as DNA, the CDR3 is TGCGCCAGCAGCTTGGTCACAGACTCCTACAATGAGCAGTTCTTC. Protein sequence: CASSLVTDSYNEQFF.

The chain uses TRBV7-6 and TRBJ1-4; 9 bases agree with TRBD1. Looked up from germline, CDR1 is SGHVS and CDR2 is FNYEAQ. With V trimmed by 4 bases and J by 5 bases, 8 bases remained unmatched. CDR3 length equals 16 residues. The CDR3 here is CASSSPWDRENEKLFF. The CDR3 coding sequence is TGTGCCAGCAGCTCCCCCTGGGACAGGGAGAATGAAAAACTGTTTTTT.

This chain links TRBV12-3 or TRBV12-4 with TRBJ2-7, with TRBD1 matching 10 bases. V shed 5 bases and J 0 bases; nucleotides not matched to a gene: 7. The CDR3 has 16 amino acids. The CDR3 loop reads CASSVRQGAHSYEQYF. CDR3 DNA sequence: TGTGCCAGCAGTGTACGACAGGGGGCCCACTCCTACGAGCAGTACTTC.

The chain links TRBV11-3 to TRBJ2-1; D remains unclear. Germline V gives CDR1 SGHNT, CDR2 YENEEA. Trimming took 4 bases from V and 5 from J, leaving 9 bases between them. This CDR3 comprises 13 residues. CDR3 amino acids: CASSSLDHNEQFF. The CDR3 DNA sequence: TGTGCCAGCAGCTCGTTAGATCACAATGAGCAGTTCTTC.

This clonotype was counted a few times. V and J are TRBV3-1 and TRBJ2-7; 12 bases match TRBD1. The germline V gene has CDR1 LGHDT and CDR2 YNNKEL (reference sequence). The CDR3 spans 15 residues. J gave up 9 bases and V 1 base, and 7 bases lay outside the gene matches. CDR3 in amino acids: CASSQGGTGGAMQYF. Written as DNA, the CDR3 is TGTGCCAGCAGCCAAGGGGGGACAGGGGGCGCGATGCAGTACTTC.